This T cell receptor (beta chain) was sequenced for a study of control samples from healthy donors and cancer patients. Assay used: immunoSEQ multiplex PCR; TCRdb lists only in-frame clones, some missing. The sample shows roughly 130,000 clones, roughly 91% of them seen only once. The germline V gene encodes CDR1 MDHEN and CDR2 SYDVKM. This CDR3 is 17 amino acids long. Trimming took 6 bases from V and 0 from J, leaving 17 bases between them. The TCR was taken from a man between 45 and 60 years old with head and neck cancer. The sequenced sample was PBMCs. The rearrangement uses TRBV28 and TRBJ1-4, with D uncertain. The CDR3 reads CASSPLGIRTTNEKLFF. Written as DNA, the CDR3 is TGTGCCAGCAGCCCGTTAGGAATCAGAACAACTAATGAAAAACTGTTTTTT.